What follows are 21 T cell receptor beta chains derived from one specimen sequenced in a study of T cell changes during pregnancy in multiple sclerosis. Here immunoSEQ multiplex PCR was the method, and the copy in TCRdb shows in-frame clones only, minus some. The sample lists tens of thousands of clones, roughly 94% occurring once. This specimen was peripheral blood, taken in the first trimester of pregnancy. Every receptor here comes from a female donor in good health, enrolled as a control in a pregnancy study.

The chain has TRBV5-8 and TRBJ1-2, with D possibly TRBD1 on 5 matching bases. The CDR3 extends over 15 amino acids. The germline V and J ends were trimmed by 3 bases and 2 bases, with 14 bases remaining between them. CDR1 is SGHTS and CDR2 is YDEGEE in the germline V gene. Here the CDR3 reads CASSSVRGVNYGYTF. The CDR3 DNA is TGTGCCAGCAGCTCTGTCCGGGGGGTGAACTATGGCTACACCTTC.

As DNA, the CDR3 is TGCGCCAGCAGCCCGACTAGCGGGAGGAGCACAGATACGCAGTATTTT. This translates into CASSPTSGRSTDTQYF. This chain links TRBV5-1 with TRBJ2-3, with TRBD2 matching 13 bases. There are 16 residues in the CDR3. Trimming removed 4 bases from V and 0 bases from J; junction bases left unmatched: 2. Germline V lookup: CDR1 SGHRS, CDR2 YFSETQ.

The chain carries TRBV19 and TRBJ2-5, with 8 bases matching TRBD2. Looked up from germline, CDR1 is LNHDA and CDR2 is SQIVND (reference sequence). The length of the CDR3 is 14 residues. V lost 5 bases and J lost 4; bases outside the gene matches: 6. CDR3 coding DNA: TGTGCCAGTAGTCCCGGGACTAGGTCAGAGACCCAGTACTTC. This codes for CASSPGTRSETQYF.

V is TRBV5-6 and J is TRBJ2-1; D perhaps matches TRBD2 (6 bases). Trimming took 0 bases from V and 14 from J, leaving 9 bases between them. Germline assignment: CDR1 SGHDT and CDR2 YYEEEE. The CDR3 covers 11 residues. Written as DNA, the CDR3 is TGTGCCAGCAGCTTGGCCAGGGAGGAGTTCTTC. Residues: CASSLAREEFF.

This chain connects TRBV7-6 to TRBJ2-1, with D perhaps TRBD2 (7 bases). Germline assignment: CDR1 SGHVS and CDR2 FNYEAQ. V lost 5 bases and J lost 3, with 14 bases in between. There are 15 residues in the CDR3. CDR3 nucleotide sequence: TGTGCCAGCAGCCTAGGGGAGGGGGTCTACAATGAGCAGTTCTTC. Residues: CASSLGEGVYNEQFF.

Of note for this clone: A read error may produce the germline difference seen at one junction end. This chain joins TRBV5-6 and TRBJ1-4; 9 bases map to TRBD1. The germline CDR1 and CDR2 sequences are SGHDT and YYEEEE. The CDR3 sequence is 17 residues long. The CDR3: CASSTGQGLRTNEKLFF. CDR3 nucleotides: TGTGCCAGCAGCACGGGACAGGGACTGAGGACTAACGAAAAACTGTTTTTT.

The V call is TRBV6-4, the J call TRBJ2-1, with 9 bases matching TRBD2. The CDR3 has 15 amino acids. V lost 4 bases to trimming and J lost 9 bases; unmatched junction nucleotides: 10. Germline-derived CDR1 and CDR2 are MRHNA and SNTAGT. The CDR3 sequence: CASSGGNSGSGEQFF. The CDR3 DNA reads TGTGCCAGCAGTGGGGGTAATAGCGGGAGCGGTGAGCAGTTCTTC.

This sequence joins TRBV6-5 and TRBJ2-1; TRBD1 agrees at 7 bases. Trimming removed 6 bases from V and 7 bases from J; junction bases left unmatched: 12. Germline loops: CDR1 MNHEY, CDR2 SVGAGI. The CDR3 has 15 residues. The chain's CDR3 is CASSHRGARENEQFF. The CDR3 DNA is TGTGCCAGCAGCCACAGGGGTGCCAGGGAGAATGAGCAGTTCTTC.

The chain couples TRBV6-1 to TRBJ2-1; D is ambiguous. The CDR3 spans 12 residues. Trimming stripped 6 bases from V and 7 bases from J, with 10 bases between. Germline loops: CDR1 MNHNS, CDR2 SASEGT. CDR3 nucleotides: TGTGCCAGCAGCGAGCTAGGAAATGAGCAGTTCTTC. Translation: CASSELGNEQFF.

The chain joins TRBV5-1 to TRBJ2-5; 10 bases are a match to TRBD2. The ends lost 0 bases at V and 1 base at J; junction bases unmatched: 6. This CDR3 has 17 amino acids. Germline lookup yields CDR1 SGHRS and CDR2 YFSETQ. The CDR3: CASSLVPSGRAQETQYF. CDR3 nucleotides: TGCGCCAGCAGCTTGGTCCCCAGCGGGAGGGCCCAAGAGACCCAGTACTTC.

As DNA, the CDR3 is TGTGCCAGCAGACTTAGCGGGAGGGTCGGGAATGAGCAGTTCTTC. It specifies CASRLSGRVGNEQFF. V gene TRBV6-5 combines with J gene TRBJ2-1, with 11 bases matching TRBD2. The CDR3 sequence is 15 residues long. Unmatched junction bases numbered 8, after V lost 6 bases and J lost 7 bases. CDR1 MNHEY and CDR2 SVGAGI come from the germline V gene.

This chain links TRBV5-6 with TRBJ2-7; 10 bases are shared with TRBD1. Germline values: CDR1 SGHDT, CDR2 YYEEEE. This CDR3 has 16 amino acids. With 2 bases clipped from V and 7 bases from J, the junction kept 12 bases outside the gene matches. The CDR3 sequence is CASSFIQDRGGLEQYF. The CDR3 DNA sequence: TGTGCCAGCAGCTTCATCCAGGACAGGGGGGGGTTGGAGCAGTACTTC.

The chain has TRBV9 and TRBJ1-2, with no clear D. The ends were cut back, 3 bases at V and 4 bases at J, with 16 bases in the middle. Germline CDR1 reads SGDLS; CDR2 reads YYNGEE. The CDR3 covers 15 residues. The CDR3 loop is CASSGGVPRGYGYTF. DNA for the CDR3: TGTGCCAGCAGCGGAGGAGTTCCAAGAGGCTATGGCTACACCTTC.

This sequence joins TRBV25-1 and TRBJ2-1; D might be TRBD2 (7 bases). Deletions cut 1 base from V and 5 bases from J, with 12 bases between. CDR1 and CDR2 (germline): MGHDK, SYGVNS. This CDR3 is built from 15 residues. CDR3 amino acids: CASSEWGGKNNEQFF. The CDR3 DNA is TGTGCCAGCAGTGAATGGGGGGGCAAGAACAATGAGCAGTTCTTC.

The chain couples TRBV18 to TRBJ2-7; D perhaps matches TRBD2 (7 bases). Germline V CDR1 and CDR2: KGHSH, LQKENI. Trimming cost V 4 bases and J 5 bases, with 15 bases left between them. The CDR3 has 14 residues. As DNA, the CDR3 is TGTGCCAGCTCACTGCTGGGGGGGGCGGACGAGCAGTACTTC. The encoded protein is CASSLLGGADEQYF.

This chain uses TRBV5-8 with TRBJ2-7; D is possibly TRBD2 (5 bases). From germline, CDR1 is SGHTS and CDR2 YDEGEE. CDR3 length: 12 residues. Deletions cut 4 bases from V and 6 bases from J, with 11 bases between. The CDR3 region has the DNA TGTGCCAGCAGCCGGAGCGGTGGCGAGCAGTACTTC. It specifies CASSRSGGEQYF.

The rearrangement joins TRBV2 to TRBJ2-7, with D uncertain. Trimming removed 7 bases from V and 7 bases from J, with 17 bases in between. This CDR3 is built from 13 residues. The germline gives CDR1 SNHLY, CDR2 FYNNEI. CDR3 coding DNA: TGTGCCAGCACGAGTTACTCTTCGATAGAGCAGTACTTC. This encodes CASTSYSSIEQYF.

The chain combines TRBV7-9 with TRBJ2-7; D gene uncertain. Trimming removed 4 bases at V and 0 bases at J, with 7 bases between. This CDR3 has 13 residues. Germline V gene lookup returns CDR1 SEHNR and CDR2 FQNEAQ (reference sequence). CDR3 in DNA: TGTGCCAGCAGCTCATCAGGCTCCTACGAGCAGTACTTC. Translated: CASSSSGSYEQYF.

Sample share makes this clone medium-sized (0.01 to 0.1%). V and J are TRBV5-4 and TRBJ2-7; TRBD1 is a possible D gene (7 bases). Between the trimmed V and J ends, which lost 10 bases and 3 bases, there was a span of 17 bases. The CDR3 contains 13 residues. Germline V gene sequence: CDR1 SGHNT, CDR2 YYREEE (reference sequence). CDR3 region: CAYRAGGLYEQYF. The CDR3 DNA is TGTGCCTACCGAGCAGGGGGGCTCTACGAGCAGTACTTC.

V and J are TRBV4-1 and TRBJ2-1; maybe TRBD1 (5 bases). Germline CDR1 MGHRA, CDR2 YSYEKL. The CDR3 is 15 amino acids. Trimming took off 2 bases at V and 3 bases at J, with 11 bases between the two ends. CDR3 amino acids: CASSQHPDSYNEQFF. In nucleotides, the CDR3 is TGCGCCAGCAGCCAACATCCTGACAGCTACAATGAGCAGTTCTTC.

The sample holds one count of this clone. The chain combines TRBV7-6 with TRBJ2-7; 7 bases are a match to TRBD1. The CDR3 spans 15 residues. V shed 5 bases, J shed 0 bases, and the junction held 7 bases outside the gene matches. Germline lookup yields CDR1 SGHVS and CDR2 FNYEAQ. CDR3 in DNA: TGTGCCAGCAGCGTTACAGGGGACAGCTCCTACGAGCAGTACTTC. Translated, it gives CASSVTGDSSYEQYF.